Sequencing of this T cell receptor (beta chain) was carried out in a study of technical replicates of blood from a few donors. Measured with immunoSEQ multiplex PCR; TCRdb has only the in-frame clones, and not every one. The data hold some 75,000 clones, with about 96% observed a single time. V lost 3 bases, J lost 3 bases, and 2 bases stayed unmatched. Germline V gene lookup returns CDR1 LNHDA and CDR2 SQIVND (reference sequence). This CDR3 is built from 15 residues. Sequenced: T cells isolated from PBMCs. The TCR sequence derives from a human donor in good health. The rearrangement uses TRBV19 and TRBJ1-5, with 10 nucleotides matching TRBD1. This CDR3 is CASSIGTGVNQPQHF. CDR3 bases: TGTGCCAGTAGTATCGGGACAGGGGTCAATCAGCCCCAGCATTTT.